This T cell receptor (beta chain) was captured in a study of T cell responses to AZD1222 COVID-19 vaccine (dated by TCRdb to the early 2020s). About the study as a whole: A total of approximately 250 trial participants underwent TCR sequencing, of whom around 210 had received two doses of AZD1222 and around 26 had received two doses of the MenACWY control vaccine. Trial participants were enrolled into age subgroups of 18-55, 56-69 and 70-plus years, which contained about 150, 28 and 57 TCR-sequenced participants, respectively. Broader findings and caveats from the paper: A significant rise in spike-specific TCR breadth and depth was observed after two AZD1222 doses relative to day 0 and relative to MenACWY recipients. Participants were mostly white British, with more females than males. The authors suggested clonal diversity may have been underestimated. The 56-69-year group was small, and its depth increase did not reach significance, likely because of low power. Because no samples from the day 14 peak response were available, repertoires could be characterized only after the peak T cell response. Only 5 to 7 AZD1222 recipients were SARS-CoV-2 seropositive at baseline, limiting conclusions about previously exposed vaccinees. Nearly half of unique spike-specific TCRs reportedly recognized epitopes outside regions mutated in the B.1.351 and B.1.1.7 variants. Vaccine-associated CD4 TCRs spanned the whole spike protein, with dominant responses in regions 160-218 and 743-854.

The CDR3 regions of human TCRbeta chains were analyzed by immunosequencing. On the authors' methods: TCRs in the repertoires were compared against a reference library of SARS-CoV-2-specific TCRs that had been generated with the MIRA antigen-specificity platform. Breadth was defined as the fraction of unique TCRs that were SARS-CoV-2-associated, and depth was defined as the fraction of total T cells that were SARS-CoV-2-associated. Using the MIRA data, every spike-specific TCR was mapped to the spike region that the TCR reacted to and assigned to either a CD4 or a CD8 class. Log10-transformed breadth and depth values were compared by one-way ANOVA with Sidak's multiple comparisons tests. What TCRdb holds here is the immuneACCESS table cut down to in-frame rearrangements. Part of the clones is not present; checked against another copy, under half of the missing clones reflect an unresolved V gene, and the others are unexplained. Clonal size and the V and J genes are those of that table, whereas D and trimming came from the DNA. Recorded for this sample are 70,000 to 80,000 clones; around three quarters of them occurred a single time. The ten largest make up around 50% of the sample.

The CDR3 goes from the cysteine to the phenylalanine over 12 residues. Here the CDR3 DNA is all that survives: 36 bases in frame from base 1. Looking up the germline V gene (reference sequence) yields CDR1 LGHDT and CDR2 YNNKEL. V is shortened by 3 bases, J by 13 bases, and the region joining them spans 10 bases. This clone was counted between two and nine times. Which antigen it targets is not known. Per-nucleotide qualities are absent, and no much larger clonotype sits a single base away. The time point label for this specimen denotes: about 28 days (+/-7) after the second vaccine dose. Because spike-specific TCR depth and breadth did not differ between the two schedules, AZD1222 recipients who got a second dose at roughly 4 weeks were pooled with those who got a second dose at roughly 12 weeks. Vaccinee samples were obtained from the UK trials COV001 and COV002, which included a single-blind randomized controlled phase 2/3 trial of AZD1222 (ChAdOx1 nCoV-19) in healthy adults. Trial participant PBMC samples were collected at day 0 and day 28 after the second dose for TCRbeta chain sequencing.

Specimen: peripheral blood, collected 28 days after the second AZD1222 dose. The receptor chain draws on TRBV3-1 (or the pseudogene TRBV3-2) and TRBJ1-6; the D gene remains uncertain. This receptor was obtained from an adult who received the AZD1222 COVID-19 vaccine. The DNA sequence is TGTGCCAGCAGCCACCCACCTGGGCCCCTCCACTTT. The encoded protein is CASSHPPGPLHF.